A selection of T cell receptor beta chains follows, all from one sample in a study of blood T cell repertoires in COVID-19. Sequencing used immunoSEQ multiplex PCR; TCRdb keeps in-frame clones, though not all of them. The data hold some 200,000 clones, with 88% observed a single time. Sample: peripheral blood. The receptor set was obtained from a man younger than 35 with active or convalescent COVID-19. Both conserved end residues are part of each CDR3. Fields, in order: CDR3 protein, V gene, clone size. Size tells how often a clone was seen (once, few, many) or the class of an expanded clone, and some rows leave it out.

CDR3: CASSETSGTGGYTF; V: TRBV28; size: NA
CDR3: CASSLAAEWSSYEQYF; V: TRBV5-5; size: NA
CDR3: CASSVLTSGPFSYEQYF; V: TRBV9; size: NA
CDR3: CASSTGNQPQHF; V: TRBV7-9; size: few
CDR3: CASSTQREPYNEQFF; V: TRBV5-4; size: NA
CDR3: CASSRPDRATGELFF; V: TRBV6-5; size: NA
CDR3: CASSADWGVLSYNEQFF; V: TRBV25-1; size: NA
CDR3: CASSRTGTGGVYEQYF; V: TRBV28; size: NA
CDR3: CASSPVRMNTEAFF; V: TRBV18; size: NA
CDR3: CASSLVRLAGGTNTGELFF; V: TRBV7-6; size: NA
CDR3: CASSLTGNTGELFF; V: TRBV16; size: few
CDR3: CVSSPGQGHGYTF; V: TRBV7-3; size: once
CDR3: CASSQGPGETQYF; V: TRBV4-1; size: once
CDR3: CASSHGQGTYEQYF; V: TRBV11-2; size: NA
CDR3: CAWSVQQLLNEKLFF; V: TRBV30; size: NA
CDR3: CTSSQETGLAGGPATGELFF; V: TRBV1; size: NA
CDR3: CASGLVYEVTLTELRDTEAFF; V: TRBV12-5; size: NA
CDR3: CASKQGNYGYTF; V: TRBV27; size: NA
CDR3: CASSLDRVGQPQHF; V: TRBV5-4; size: NA
CDR3: CASSGITGEWAQFF; V: TRBV10-2; size: NA
CDR3: CASSLGGRGEKLFF; V: TRBV28; size: few
CDR3: CASSARTIWEPQHF; V: TRBV28; size: once
CDR3: CASSYSRKISGRISGEQYF; V: TRBV6-2/TRBV6-3; size: NA
CDR3: CASSQRTGGYEKLFF; V: TRBV14; size: NA
CDR3: CASSVGQVDEKLFF; V: TRBV2; size: once
CDR3: CASSQLTSGVFYEQYF; V: TRBV27; size: NA
CDR3: CASSPGQGMGRGSGNTIYF; V: TRBV6-6; size: few
CDR3: CASSSTPGQGTGNTIYF; V: TRBV27; size: NA
CDR3: CASSQIKDRDYEQYF; V: TRBV9; size: NA
CDR3: CASSSLGGGKGEAFF; V: TRBV25-1; size: NA
CDR3: CASSEPQAPNEKLFF; V: TRBV25-1; size: NA
CDR3: CASSDTTGSGGYTF; V: TRBV6-1; size: NA
CDR3: CAWSGDISGNTIYF; V: TRBV30; size: NA
CDR3: CASTTPRGGGYNEQFF; V: TRBV27; size: NA
CDR3: CASSPTGLAVQETQYF; V: TRBV4-2; size: NA
CDR3: CASSISTGYNEQFF; V: TRBV19; size: NA
CDR3: CASSPGGHYNQPQHF; V: TRBV27; size: NA
CDR3: CASSQDLRGGLNEKLFF; V: TRBV4-3; size: NA
CDR3: CASGTGFEAFF; V: TRBV12-5; size: NA
CDR3: CASSYSTGWTNTGELFF; V: TRBV6-2/TRBV6-3; size: NA
CDR3: CASSIERRGKAFF; V: TRBV19; size: NA
CDR3: CAISVQGPNTEAFF; V: TRBV10-3; size: NA
CDR3: CASSSHISWGYTF; V: TRBV7-2; size: NA
CDR3: CATSRDVGAKAEAFF; V: TRBV15; size: NA
CDR3: CASSLGAGLAGQETQYF; V: TRBV5-4; size: NA
CDR3: CASSIAAGARNYGYTF; V: TRBV19; size: NA
CDR3: CASSQGGGEKLFF; V: TRBV4-3; size: NA
CDR3: CASSSGLLIEETQYF; V: TRBV5-1; size: NA
CDR3: CSASATQGPNTEAFF; V: TRBV29-1; size: NA
CDR3: CASSPPSARIETQYF; V: TRBV27; size: NA
CDR3: CASSVSSESSYNEQFF; V: TRBV9; size: NA
CDR3: CATSDSTSGRPNEQFF; V: TRBV24-1; size: NA
CDR3: CSVGLTSGATGELFF; V: TRBV29-1; size: NA
CDR3: CATSKGTADNQPQHF; V: TRBV15; size: NA
CDR3: CASQDNRANWGEQYF; V: TRBV5-5; size: NA
CDR3: CASGAGTGDYEQYF; V: TRBV27; size: NA
CDR3: CASSLPDRILNTEAFF; V: TRBV28; size: NA
CDR3: CASSNRGQPQHF; V: TRBV12-3/TRBV12-4; size: NA
CDR3: CASSSQEVTGELFF; V: TRBV6-2/TRBV6-3; size: NA
CDR3: CASSSSGGFRILAKNIQYF; V: TRBV5-1; size: NA